The 18 T cell receptor beta chains given below trace back to one sample, sequenced in a study of OX40 agonist ivuxolimab in advanced cancers. Generated by immunoSEQ multiplex PCR, the TCRdb table keeps only in-frame clones and is missing some. The repertoire holds about 100,000 clones, with less than 95% as singletons. Sequencing used CD4+ or CD8+ T cells sorted from blood, obtained in a trial of the OX40 agonist ivuxolimab. The source is an adult with an advanced solid tumor such as melanoma, head and neck, liver or kidney cancer.

This rearrangement joins TRBV5-4 to TRBJ2-1, with TRBD2 matching 7 bases. Germline loops: CDR1 SGHNT, CDR2 YYREEE (reference sequence). V trimming: 0 bases; J trimming: 7 bases; junction bases outside the gene matches: 10. The CDR3 is 16 amino acids. The CDR3 here is CASSLAGGIEGNEQFF. The CDR3 DNA is TGTGCCAGCAGCTTGGCCGGGGGGATCGAAGGGAATGAGCAGTTCTTC.

The chain combines TRBV5-4 with TRBJ2-5; 14 nucleotides agree with TRBD2. J was trimmed by 2 bases and V by 9 bases; bases with no gene match: 9. CDR1 and CDR2 (germline): SGHNT, YYREEE (reference sequence). The CDR3 length is 16 residues. CDR3 amino acids: CAIGTSGSLGQETQYF. In DNA form, the CDR3 reads TGTGCCATCGGGACTAGCGGGAGCCTGGGGCAAGAGACCCAGTACTTC.

The V gene is TRBV6-1, the J gene TRBJ1-1, with D possibly TRBD1 on 6 matching bases. The germline V and J ends were trimmed by 8 bases and 1 base, with 11 bases remaining between them. Germline CDR1 and CDR2: MNHNS and SASEGT. The CDR3 totals 13 residues. The CDR3 bases are TGTGCCAGCCAGAGGGGGGGGAACACTGAAGCTTTCTTT. Its translation: CASQRGGNTEAFF.

The chain combines TRBV21-1 with TRBJ2-1; the table gives TRBD1 as D, unverified against the DNA. TRBV21-1 is tagged as a pseudogene. CDR3 length equals 16 residues. CDR3 in amino acids: CASSKGQVGLYNEQFF. The CDR3 DNA reads TGTGCCAGCAGCAAAGGACAGGTCGGACTGTACAATGAGCAGTTCTTC.

DNA for the CDR3: TGTGCCAGCAGCCGGTCTCGGGAATGGTCTAGGACTGAAGCTTTCTTT. Its translation is CASSRSREWSRTEAFF. The V call is TRBV7-2, the J call TRBJ1-1; D call uncertain. The CDR3 runs 16 residues. V lost 5 bases and J 5 bases, leaving 21 bases between the germline ends. Looked up from germline, CDR1 is SGHTA and CDR2 is FQGNSA.

The rearrangement uses TRBV4-1 and TRBJ2-5, with 11 bases lining up with TRBD1. CDR3 size: 17 residues. Germline trimming cut 1 base from V and 5 bases from J; bases unmatched to any gene: 9. Germline loops: CDR1 MGHRA, CDR2 YSYEKL. CDR3 sequence: CASSQGIGQGAGETQYF. The CDR3 DNA follows: TGCGCCAGCAGCCAAGGAATCGGACAGGGGGCCGGGGAGACCCAGTACTTC.

CDR3 bases: TGTGCCAGCAGCCAGACTAGCGGGGTAGCCATTCAGTACTTC. This sequence encodes CASSQTSGVAIQYF. The chain is built from TRBV28 and TRBJ2-4; 11 nucleotides agree with TRBD2. The CDR3 totals 14 residues. The ends lost 6 bases at V and 9 bases at J; junction bases unmatched: 7. Germline CDR1 MDHEN, CDR2 SYDVKM.

V usage is TRBV27 and J usage is TRBJ2-3, with 7 bases lining up with TRBD1. This CDR3 has 13 residues. The junction had 8 bases not matched to a gene; V was cut back by 2 bases and J by 12 bases. Per the germline V gene, CDR1 is MNHEY and CDR2 is SMNVEV (reference sequence). This chain's CDR3 is CASSLPPGQNQYF. DNA of the CDR3: TGTGCCAGCAGTTTACCTCCGGGACAGAACCAGTATTTT.

This clone counts as medium-sized (0.01 to 0.1%). The V call is TRBV4-3, the J call TRBJ1-2; 7 nucleotides align to TRBD1. The germline V gene has CDR1 LGHNA and CDR2 YSLEER. Trimming removed 4 bases from V and 3 bases from J; junction bases left unmatched: 11. The CDR3 is made up of 16 amino acids. In DNA form, the CDR3 reads TGCGCCAGCAGCCTAACCCGGGACAGAGGGTACTATGGCTACACCTTC. It yields the protein CASSLTRDRGYYGYTF.

This clone was detected only once. The chain joins TRBV19 to TRBJ2-1; 12 bases are a match to TRBD2. Looked up from germline, CDR1 is LNHDA and CDR2 is SQIVND (reference sequence). This CDR3 region has 15 residues. V lost 7 bases to trimming and J lost 8 bases; unmatched junction nucleotides: 9. The chain's CDR3 is CASNPLAGGQYEQFF. The CDR3 DNA follows: TGTGCCAGTAACCCTCTAGCGGGAGGGCAGTATGAGCAGTTCTTC.

This chain connects TRBV27 to TRBJ2-3; TRBD1 might be the D (6 bases). V lost 6 bases and J lost 1, with 17 bases in between. From germline, CDR1 is MNHEY and CDR2 SMNVEV (reference sequence). The CDR3 covers 16 residues. CDR3 sequence reads: CASRGQGRVGTDTQYF. The CDR3 region has the DNA TGTGCCAGCAGGGGACAAGGCAGGGTAGGCACAGATACGCAGTATTTT.

CDR3 residues: CASSLVAGGRNNEQFF. The CDR3 coding sequence is TGTGCCAGCAGCTTGGTAGCGGGAGGGAGAAACAATGAGCAGTTCTTC. V gene TRBV5-4 combines with J gene TRBJ2-1, with 11 bases matching TRBD2. Looked up from germline, CDR1 is SGHNT and CDR2 is YYREEE (reference sequence). The junction had 4 bases not matched to a gene; V was cut back by 0 bases and J by 5 bases. This CDR3 has 16 amino acids. The whole variable domain, filled in from reference TRBV5-4 and TRBJ2-1, reads ETGVTQSPTHLIKTRGQQVTLRCSSQSGHNTVSWYQQALGQGPQFIFQYYREEENGRGNFPPRFSGLQFPNYSSELNVNALELDDSALYLCASSLVAGGRNNEQFFGPGTRLTVL.

CDR3 loop: CAISEQLGKSEAFF. DNA of the CDR3: TGTGCCATCAGTGAACAATTGGGGAAATCTGAAGCTTTCTTT. This chain links TRBV10-3 with TRBJ1-1, with D hard to call. The CDR3 sequence is 14 residues long. V was clipped by 3 bases and J by 6 bases, with 14 bases between them. Germline assignment: CDR1 ENHRY and CDR2 SYGVKD.

This sequence joins TRBV5-1 and TRBJ2-7, with D perhaps TRBD1 (5 bases). Germline V gene lookup returns CDR1 SGHRS and CDR2 YFSETQ. This CDR3 spans 13 amino acids. The V end was cut by 1 base, the J end by 4 bases, with 9 bases between. CDR3 nucleotides: TGCGCCAGCAGCTTGACAGGTGGTTACGAGCAGTACTTC. This encodes CASSLTGGYEQYF.

This clone was seen only once. The rearrangement uses TRBV19 and TRBJ2-5, with TRBD1 matching 8 bases. Losses at the gene ends were 5 bases for V and 0 bases for J; bases not matched to a gene: 5. The CDR3 has 15 amino acids. Germline V gene lookup returns CDR1 LNHDA and CDR2 SQIVND (reference sequence). This CDR3 reads CASSRQGSYQETQYF. For the CDR3, the DNA is TGTGCCAGTAGTCGACAGGGGTCGTACCAAGAGACCCAGTACTTC.

V and J are TRBV19 and TRBJ2-7, with 10 bases lining up with TRBD1. The CDR3 is made up of 13 amino acids. Per the germline V gene, CDR1 is LNHDA and CDR2 is SQIVND (reference sequence). With 4 bases clipped from V and 6 bases from J, the junction kept 3 bases outside the gene matches. The CDR3 sequence is CASSSRTGGEQYF. Here the CDR3 DNA reads TGTGCCAGTAGTAGCCGGACAGGGGGCGAGCAGTACTTC.

The chain carries TRBV28 and TRBJ1-3; D gene uncertain. V lost 6 bases, J lost 6 bases, and 12 bases lay in between. Looked up from germline, CDR1 is MDHEN and CDR2 is SYDVKM. The CDR3 runs to 13 residues. The CDR3: CASSRRTTNTIYF. The CDR3 DNA reads as TGTGCCAGCAGCCGGCGGACGACAAACACCATATATTTT.

This sequence joins TRBV2 and TRBJ2-5, with D unclear. Germline-derived CDR1 and CDR2 are SNHLY and FYNNEI. There are 11 residues in the CDR3. Deletions cut 7 bases from V and 1 base from J, with 4 bases between. Here the CDR3 DNA reads TGTGCCAGCACGGTCCAAGAGACCCAGTACTTC. Protein: CASTVQETQYF.